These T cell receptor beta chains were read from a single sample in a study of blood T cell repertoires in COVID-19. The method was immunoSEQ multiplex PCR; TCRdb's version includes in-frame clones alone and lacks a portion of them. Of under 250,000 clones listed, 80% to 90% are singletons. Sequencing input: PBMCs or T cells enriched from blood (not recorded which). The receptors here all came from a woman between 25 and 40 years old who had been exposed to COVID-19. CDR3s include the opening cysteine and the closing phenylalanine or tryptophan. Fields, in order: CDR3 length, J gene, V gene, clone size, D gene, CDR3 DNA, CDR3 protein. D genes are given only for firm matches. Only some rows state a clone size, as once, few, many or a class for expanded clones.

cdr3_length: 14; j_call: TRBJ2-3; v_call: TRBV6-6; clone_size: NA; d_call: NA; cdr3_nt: TGTGCCACCTCCGGAGGGTTGCGCACAGATACGCAGTATTTT; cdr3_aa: CATSGGLRTDTQYF
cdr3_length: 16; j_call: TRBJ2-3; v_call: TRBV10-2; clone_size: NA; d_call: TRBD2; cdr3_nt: TGCGCCAGCAGGAGACTAGCGCCGAGTAGCACAGATACGCAGTATTTT; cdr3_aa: CASRRLAPSSTDTQYF
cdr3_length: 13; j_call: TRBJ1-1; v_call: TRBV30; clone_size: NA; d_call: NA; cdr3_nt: TGTGCCTGGAGCCCGAGGAGGTTCACTGAAGCTTTCTTT; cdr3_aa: CAWSPRRFTEAFF
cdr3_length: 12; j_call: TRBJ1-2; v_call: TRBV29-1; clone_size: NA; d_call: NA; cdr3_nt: TGCAGCGTTGTACAGGGAAATCATGGCTACACCTTC; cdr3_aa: CSVVQGNHGYTF
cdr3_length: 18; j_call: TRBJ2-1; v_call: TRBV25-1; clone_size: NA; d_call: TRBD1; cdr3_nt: TGTGCCAGCAAGGTAAAGGGACAGGGGGCCTATATCGACGATGAGCAGTTCTTC; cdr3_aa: CASKVKGQGAYIDDEQFF
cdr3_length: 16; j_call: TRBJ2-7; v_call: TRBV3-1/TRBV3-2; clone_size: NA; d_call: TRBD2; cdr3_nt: TGTGCCAGCAGCGTTCGACTAGCGGGAGATTCACCCGAGCAGTACTTC; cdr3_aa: CASSVRLAGDSPEQYF
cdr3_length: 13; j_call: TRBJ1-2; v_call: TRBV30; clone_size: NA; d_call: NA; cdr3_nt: TGTGCCTGTGCCCCGGACAGTTTCTATGGCTACACCTTC; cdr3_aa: CACAPDSFYGYTF
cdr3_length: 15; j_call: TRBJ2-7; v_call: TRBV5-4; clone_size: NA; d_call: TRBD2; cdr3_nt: TGTGCCAGCAGCTTGCCGAGCGGGAGGGGCCACGAGCAGTACTTC; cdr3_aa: CASSLPSGRGHEQYF
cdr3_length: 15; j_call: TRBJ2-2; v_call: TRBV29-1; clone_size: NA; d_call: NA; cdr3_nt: TGCAGCGTTGAAGTCGAAGAGGGAGACACCGGGGAGCTGTTTTTT; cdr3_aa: CSVEVEEGDTGELFF
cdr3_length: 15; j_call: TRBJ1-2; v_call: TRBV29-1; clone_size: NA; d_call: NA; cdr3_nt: TGCAGCGTTGAAGATCGAGCCAGGGATAACTATGGCTACACCTTC; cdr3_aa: CSVEDRARDNYGYTF
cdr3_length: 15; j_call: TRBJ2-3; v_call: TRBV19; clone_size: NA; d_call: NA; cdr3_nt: TGTGCCAGTAGCCCCGGGCTAGCACCACGGGATACGCAGTATTTT; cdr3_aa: CASSPGLAPRDTQYF
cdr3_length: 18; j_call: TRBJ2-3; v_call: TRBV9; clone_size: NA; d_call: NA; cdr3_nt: TGTGCCAGCAGCGTATCTGAAGGGAGGAGGGCTAGGCCAGATACGCAGTATTTT; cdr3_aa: CASSVSEGRRARPDTQYF
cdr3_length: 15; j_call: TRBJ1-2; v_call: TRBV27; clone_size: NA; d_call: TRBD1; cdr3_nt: TGTGCCAGCAGTTCAAATCGCCCAGGGGGCGATGGCTACACCTTC; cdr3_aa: CASSSNRPGGDGYTF
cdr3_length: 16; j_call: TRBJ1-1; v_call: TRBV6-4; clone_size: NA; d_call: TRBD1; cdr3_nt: TGTGCCAGCAGTCCTCTTCCGGGACAGGGGTTCACTGAAGCTTTCTTT; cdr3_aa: CASSPLPGQGFTEAFF
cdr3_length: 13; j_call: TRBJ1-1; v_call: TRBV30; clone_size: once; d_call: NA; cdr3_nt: TGTGCCTGGAGTGACGGGGGTTGGACTGAAGCTTTCTTT; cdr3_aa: CAWSDGGWTEAFF
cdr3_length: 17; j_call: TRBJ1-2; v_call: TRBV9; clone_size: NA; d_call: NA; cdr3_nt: TGTGCCAGCAGCGTAGCTACGTCCAGCGTCGAGCGGTATGGCTACACCTTC; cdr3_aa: CASSVATSSVERYGYTF
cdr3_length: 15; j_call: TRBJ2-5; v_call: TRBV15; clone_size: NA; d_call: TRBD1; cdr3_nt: TGTGCCACCAGCAGAGATAGGGGGCTTGGAGAGACCCAGTACTTC; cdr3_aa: CATSRDRGLGETQYF
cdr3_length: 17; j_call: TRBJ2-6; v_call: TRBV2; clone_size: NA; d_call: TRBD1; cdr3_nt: TGTGCCAGCAGTGATAGGGACAGGGGGCCAGGGGCCAACGTCCTGACTTTC; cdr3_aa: CASSDRDRGPGANVLTF
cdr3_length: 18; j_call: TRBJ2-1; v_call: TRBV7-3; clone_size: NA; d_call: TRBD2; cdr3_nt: TGTGCCAGCAGCTTTCCGCTAGCGGTAACCCTCTCCTACAATGAGCAGTTCTTC; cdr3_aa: CASSFPLAVTLSYNEQFF
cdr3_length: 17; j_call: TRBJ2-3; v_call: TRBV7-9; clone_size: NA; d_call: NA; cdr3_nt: TGTGCCAGCAGCTTGGAGGGGGCGAGGGCCTCTACAGATACGCAGTATTTT; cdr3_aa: CASSLEGARASTDTQYF
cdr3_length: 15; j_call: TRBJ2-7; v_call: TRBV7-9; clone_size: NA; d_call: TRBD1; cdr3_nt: TGTGCCAGCAGCCCTACGACAGGGGGCTCTTACGAGCAGTACTTC; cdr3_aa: CASSPTTGGSYEQYF
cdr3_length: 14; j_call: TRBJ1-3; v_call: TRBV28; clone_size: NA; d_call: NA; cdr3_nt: TGTGCCAGCAGGAACCACGCGTGGGGAAACACCATATATTTT; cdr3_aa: CASRNHAWGNTIYF
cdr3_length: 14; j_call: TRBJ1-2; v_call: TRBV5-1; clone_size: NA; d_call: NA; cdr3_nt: TGCGCCAGCAGCACCGCGGGAGCTAACTATGGCTACACCTTC; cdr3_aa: CASSTAGANYGYTF
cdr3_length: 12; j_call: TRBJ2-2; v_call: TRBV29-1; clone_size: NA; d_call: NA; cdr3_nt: TGCAGCGTTGAGCCAGGTACCGGGGAGCTGTTTTTT; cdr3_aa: CSVEPGTGELFF
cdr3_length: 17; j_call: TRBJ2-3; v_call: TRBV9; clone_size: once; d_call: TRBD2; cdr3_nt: TGTGCCAGCAGCATTCCCAAATCGCGGGAGAGCACAGATACGCAGTATTTT; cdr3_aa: CASSIPKSRESTDTQYF
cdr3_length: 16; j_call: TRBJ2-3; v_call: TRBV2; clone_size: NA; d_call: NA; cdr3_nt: TGTGCCAGCAGTGAAGTGGCTAGCGAGAGCACAGATACGCAGTATTTT; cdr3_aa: CASSEVASESTDTQYF
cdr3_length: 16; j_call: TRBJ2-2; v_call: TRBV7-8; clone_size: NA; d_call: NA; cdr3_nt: TGTGCCAGCAGCTCAGGGCTTATGAGGAACACCGGGGAGCTGTTTTTT; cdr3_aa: CASSSGLMRNTGELFF
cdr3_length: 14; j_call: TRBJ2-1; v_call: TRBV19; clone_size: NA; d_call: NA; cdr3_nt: TGTGCCAGTAGTATAGCAGGGGGAGGCCCTGAGCAGTTCTTC; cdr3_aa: CASSIAGGGPEQFF
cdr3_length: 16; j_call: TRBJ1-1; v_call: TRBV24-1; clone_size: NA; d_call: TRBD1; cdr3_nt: TGTGCCACCAGTGATTTAGGCGGGGGACAGGGGGAAGAAGCTTTCTTT; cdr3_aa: CATSDLGGGQGEEAFF
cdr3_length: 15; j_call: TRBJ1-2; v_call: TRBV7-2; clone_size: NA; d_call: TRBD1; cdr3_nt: TGTGCCAGCAGAAAGGGACAGACGGACAACTATGGCTACACCTTC; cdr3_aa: CASRKGQTDNYGYTF
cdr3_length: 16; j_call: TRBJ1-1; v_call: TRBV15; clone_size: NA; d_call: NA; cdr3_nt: TGTGCCACCAGCAGAGGGGTCTTTGAGGGGAACACTGAAGCTTTCTTT; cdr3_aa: CATSRGVFEGNTEAFF
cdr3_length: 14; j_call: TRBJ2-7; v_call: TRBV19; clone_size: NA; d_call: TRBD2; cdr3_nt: TGTGCCAGTAGTACGACTAGCGGGGCTTACGAGCAGTACTTC; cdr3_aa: CASSTTSGAYEQYF
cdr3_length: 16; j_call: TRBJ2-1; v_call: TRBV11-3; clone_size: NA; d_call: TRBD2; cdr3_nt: TGTGCCAGCAGCTCCGAGCGGGAACGCTCCTACAATGAGCAGTTCTTC; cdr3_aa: CASSSERERSYNEQFF
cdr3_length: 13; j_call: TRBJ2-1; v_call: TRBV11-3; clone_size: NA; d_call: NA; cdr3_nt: TGTGCCAGCAGCTTTAGCTCCTACAATGAGCAGTTCTTC; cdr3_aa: CASSFSSYNEQFF
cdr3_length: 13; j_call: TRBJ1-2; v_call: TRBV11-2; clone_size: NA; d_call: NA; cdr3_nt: TGTGCCAGCAGCTCCCTTGCTAACTATGGCTACACCTTC; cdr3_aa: CASSSLANYGYTF
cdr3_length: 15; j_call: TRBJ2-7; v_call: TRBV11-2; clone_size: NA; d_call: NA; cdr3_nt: TGTGCCAGCAGCCACGGCCCGGGACTCGCCTACGAGCAGTACTTC; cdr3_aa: CASSHGPGLAYEQYF
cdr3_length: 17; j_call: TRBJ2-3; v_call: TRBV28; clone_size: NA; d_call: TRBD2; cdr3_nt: TGTGCCAGCAGCCAAACCTTTCCTAGCGGGAGGCCAGATACGCAGTATTTT; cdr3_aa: CASSQTFPSGRPDTQYF
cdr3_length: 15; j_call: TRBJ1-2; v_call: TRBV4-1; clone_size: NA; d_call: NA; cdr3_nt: TGCGCCAGCAGCCAGTTTTCGGGAGCTAACTATGGCTACACCTTC; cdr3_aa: CASSQFSGANYGYTF
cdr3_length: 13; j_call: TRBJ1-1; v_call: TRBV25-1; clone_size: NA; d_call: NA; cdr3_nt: TGTGCCAGCAGTGAAGAAAACTCGAGGGTAGCTTTCTTT; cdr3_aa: CASSEENSRVAFF
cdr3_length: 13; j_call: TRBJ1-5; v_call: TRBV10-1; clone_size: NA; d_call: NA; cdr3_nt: TGCGCCAGCAGTTACATCTTAATTAAGCCCCAGCATTTT; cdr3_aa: CASSYILIKPQHF
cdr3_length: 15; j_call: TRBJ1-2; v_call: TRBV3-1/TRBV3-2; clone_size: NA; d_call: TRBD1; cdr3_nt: TGTGCCAGCAGCCGAGACTACAGGGACAGCGATGGCTACACCTTC; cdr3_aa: CASSRDYRDSDGYTF
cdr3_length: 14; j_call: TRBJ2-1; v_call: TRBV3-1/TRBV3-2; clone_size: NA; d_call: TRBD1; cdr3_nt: TGTGCCAGCAGTCTAGTGAGGGGGCGCAATGAGCAGTTCTTC; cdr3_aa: CASSLVRGRNEQFF
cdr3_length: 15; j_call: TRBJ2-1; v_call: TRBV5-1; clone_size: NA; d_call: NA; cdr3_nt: TGCGCCAGCAGCTTGGCCTCCCCGGGCTACAATGAGCAGTTCTTC; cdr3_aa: CASSLASPGYNEQFF
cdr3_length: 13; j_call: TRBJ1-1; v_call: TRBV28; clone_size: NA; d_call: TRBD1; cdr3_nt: TGTGCCAGCAGAGGGGGCTTGGGCACTGAAGCTTTCTTT; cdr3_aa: CASRGGLGTEAFF
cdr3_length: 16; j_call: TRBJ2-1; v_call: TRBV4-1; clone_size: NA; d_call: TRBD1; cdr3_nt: TGCGCCAGCAGCCAGCAGACAGGGGCGTTGATGAATGAGCAGTTCTTC; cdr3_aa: CASSQQTGALMNEQFF
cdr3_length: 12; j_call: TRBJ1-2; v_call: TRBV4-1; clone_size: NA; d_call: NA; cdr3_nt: TGCGCCAGCATTGACAGGCGGAATGGCTACACCTTC; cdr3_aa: CASIDRRNGYTF
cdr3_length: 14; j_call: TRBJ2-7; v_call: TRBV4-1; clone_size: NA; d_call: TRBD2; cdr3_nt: TGCGCCAGCAGCCAAGTAGCGGGGGGGGACGAGCAGTACTTC; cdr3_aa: CASSQVAGGDEQYF
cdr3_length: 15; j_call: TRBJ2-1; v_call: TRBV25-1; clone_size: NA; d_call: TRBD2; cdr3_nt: TGTGCCAGCAGTGGTCCTTCGACTAGCAGGAATGAGCAGTTCTTC; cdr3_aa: CASSGPSTSRNEQFF
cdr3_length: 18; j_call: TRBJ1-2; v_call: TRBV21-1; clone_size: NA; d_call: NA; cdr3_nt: TGTGCCAGCAGCAAAGGAGGTAGGGTAACGGACAGGGCCCATGGCTACACCTTC; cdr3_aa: CASSKGGRVTDRAHGYTF
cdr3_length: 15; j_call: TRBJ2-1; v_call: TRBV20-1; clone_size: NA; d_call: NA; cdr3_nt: TGCAGTGCTAGTAGGGGGAGCCCTAGAAACAATGAGCAGTTCTTC; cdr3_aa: CSASRGSPRNNEQFF
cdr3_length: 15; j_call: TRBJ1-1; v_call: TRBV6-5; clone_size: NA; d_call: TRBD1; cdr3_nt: TGTGCCAGCAGACCTTCGACAGGGTTAGGCACTGAAGCTTTCTTT; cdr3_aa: CASRPSTGLGTEAFF
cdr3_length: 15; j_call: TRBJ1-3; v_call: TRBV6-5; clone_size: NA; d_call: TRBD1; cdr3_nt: TGTGCCAGCTGCTTTGACAGGGGAAGTGGAAACACCATATATTTT; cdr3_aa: CASCFDRGSGNTIYF
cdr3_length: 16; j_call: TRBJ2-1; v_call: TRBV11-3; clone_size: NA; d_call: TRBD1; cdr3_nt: TGTGCCAGCAGCTCCCCAGGTGGACAGGGCAACAATGAGCAGTTCTTC; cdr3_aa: CASSSPGGQGNNEQFF